This T cell receptor beta chain derives from a study of T-cell reconstitution after alpha-beta-depleted transplantation in children. This CDR3 is built from 15 residues. Germline V gene sequence: CDR1 KGHSH, CDR2 LQKENI. Trimming took 3 bases from V and 14 from J; bases not matched to a gene: 16. Unique molecular identifiers were incorporated when the TCRbeta library was constructed. Via MiXCR, TCRdb re-called the PCR reads, giving one row per CDR3 protein. This table has over 150,000 distinct CDR3 sequences, roughly 15% appearing once. This sequence was found in a human donor who donated a stem cell graft to a child with acute lymphoblastic leukemia. The chain recombines TRBV18 with TRBJ2-1; 7 bases agree with TRBD2. Sequencing used PBMCs from the stem cell graft donor, obtained from the stem cell graft. The CDR3, as DNA: TGTGCCAGCTCACCTCCAATAGGGCGGGAGATTCATGAGTTCTTC. It yields the protein CASSPPIGREIHEFF.